A single sample is the source of the 16 T cell receptor beta chains below, sequenced in a study of CXCR3-negative and CXCR3-positive naive CD8 T cells. Whole-study results and caveats: TRB CDR3s were more hydrophobic in CXCR3-positive than in CXCR3-negative naive cells.

No antigens are known for them. It was by 5' RACE with UMI labels that the TRB cDNA libraries were prepared. Using the 5' RACE reads, TCRdb records one entry per CDR3 protein without DNA. The sample table sets out tens of thousands of distinct CDR3 sequences. The sample taken for sequencing was naive CXCR3+ CD8+ T cells from blood. As to subset: CD45RO-CCR7+CD27+CD95- naive CD8+ T cells expressing CXCR3 (TNR3+). Receptors were obtained from a human donor in good health. Some clones in this sample may be carry-over from other donors' samples.

This sequence joins TRBV5-1 and TRBJ2-3; lacking DNA, the TRBD1 call made by TCRdb goes unchecked. CDR1 is SGHRS, CDR2 YFSETQ, per germline. The CDR3 is 15 amino acids. CDR3 residues: CASEPGQGARDTQYF.

This sequence joins TRBV3-1 and TRBJ2-3; there is no DNA to check the TCRdb D call of TRBD2. There are 15 residues in the CDR3. Germline V gives CDR1 LGHDT, CDR2 YNNKEL (reference sequence). CDR3 residues: CASSSTLGITDTQYF.

The chain recombines TRBV6-5 with TRBJ1-2. The CDR3 is 17 amino acids. CDR1 is MNHEY and CDR2 is SVGAGI in the germline V gene. The CDR3 reads CASSYSKIGRADYGYTF.

The gene calls are TRBV29-1 and TRBJ2-7; TCRdb outputs TRBD1, but without DNA this stays unchecked. Germline V CDR1 and CDR2: SQVTM, ANQGSEA. This CDR3 spans 11 amino acids. The CDR3 loop is CSIETDYEQYF.

The chain carries TRBV5-4 and TRBJ2-1; the TRBD1 assignment by TCRdb is unverifiable without DNA. The CDR3 runs 16 residues. Germline V CDR1 and CDR2: SGHNT, YYREEE (reference sequence). The CDR3 sequence: CASSSGTPLSYNEQFF.

The chain is built from TRBV3-1 and TRBJ2-2; TCRdb lists TRBD2, though no DNA is available to test this call. CDR3 length equals 16 residues. Germline V gene lookup returns CDR1 LGHDT and CDR2 YNNKEL (reference sequence). CDR3 region: CASSSAVGLDTGELFF.

This rearrangement joins TRBV5-6 to TRBJ2-7. The CDR3 is 14 amino acids. The germline CDR1 and CDR2 sequences are SGHDT and YYEEEE. CDR3 residues: CASSFGQGSYEQYF.

This chain uses TRBV12-3 or TRBV12-4 with TRBJ2-3; the TRBD1 assignment by TCRdb is unverifiable without DNA. CDR3 length: 15 amino acids. The CDR3 spells CASSFERASRDTQYF.

V and J are TRBV19 and TRBJ2-3; TCRdb outputs TRBD2, but without DNA this stays unchecked. The germline gives CDR1 LNHDA, CDR2 SQIVND (reference sequence). This CDR3 has 13 residues. This CDR3 reads CATAGSVTDTQYF.

This chain connects TRBV11-2 to TRBJ2-1; TCRdb designates TRBD2, a call that cannot be tested without DNA. CDR3 size: 17 residues. Germline V gives CDR1 SGHAT, CDR2 FQNNGV. CDR3 sequence reads: CASSLVFGGVEYNEQFF.

The chain employs TRBV11-3 and TRBJ2-1. The CDR3 contains 12 residues. Germline V gene sequence: CDR1 SGHNT, CDR2 YENEEA. The chain's CDR3 is CASSLITSEQFF.

This rearrangement joins TRBV29-1 to TRBJ2-1. The CDR3 runs to 13 residues. Germline loops: CDR1 SQVTM, CDR2 ANQGSEA. This chain's CDR3 is CSVRTSSYNEQFF.

This sequence joins TRBV29-1 and TRBJ2-1; no DNA is available, so the TRBD1 call from TCRdb remains unchecked. The CDR3 is 14 residues long. The germline V gene has CDR1 SQVTM and CDR2 ANQGSEA. CDR3 loop: CSVEGPGRDNEQFF.

The gene calls are TRBV29-1 and TRBJ2-1; TCRdb designates TRBD2, a call that cannot be tested without DNA. The CDR3 extends over 13 amino acids. In germline, CDR1 is SQVTM, CDR2 ANQGSEA. CDR3 loop: CSVQGGEWDEQFF.

The V call is TRBV7-3, the J call TRBJ2-3; TCRdb outputs TRBD1, but without DNA this stays unchecked. CDR3 length: 16 residues. Germline V gene sequence: CDR1 SGHTA, CDR2 FQGTGA. CDR3 sequence: CASSSRTGGVGDTQYF.

This sequence joins TRBV7-9 and TRBJ2-7; the D gene TCRdb calls, TRBD1, cannot be checked with no DNA. There are 14 residues in the CDR3. The germline CDR1 and CDR2 sequences are SEHNR and FQNEAQ (reference sequence). This CDR3 reads CASSPRTGSYEQYF.